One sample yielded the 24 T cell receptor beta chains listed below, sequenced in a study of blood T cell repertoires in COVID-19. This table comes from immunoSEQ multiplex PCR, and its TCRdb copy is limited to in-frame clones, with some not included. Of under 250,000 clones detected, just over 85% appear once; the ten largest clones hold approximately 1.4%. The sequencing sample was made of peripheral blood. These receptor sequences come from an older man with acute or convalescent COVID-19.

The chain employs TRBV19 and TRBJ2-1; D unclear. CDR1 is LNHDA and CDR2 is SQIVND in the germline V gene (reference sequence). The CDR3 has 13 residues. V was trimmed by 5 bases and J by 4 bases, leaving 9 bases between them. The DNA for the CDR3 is TGTGCCAGTAGTCTCTCCCTATACAATGAGCAGTTCTTC. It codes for CASSLSLYNEQFF.

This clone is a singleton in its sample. CDR3 region: CASSLAKQGAHNEQFF. The DNA of the CDR3 is TGTGCCAGCAGCTTAGCGAAACAGGGGGCCCACAATGAGCAGTTCTTC. This chain links TRBV7-8 with TRBJ2-1, with 9 bases that match TRBD1. The V gene end was trimmed by 0 bases and the J gene end by 5 bases; junction bases not matched to a gene: 5. This CDR3 region has 16 residues. The V gene's germline CDR1 is SGHVS and CDR2 FQNEAQ. The variable domain in full, with the rest retrieved from reference TRBV7-8 and TRBJ2-1, is GAGVSQSPRYKVAKRGQDVALRCDPISGHVSLFWYQQALGQGPEFLTYFQNEAQLDKSGLPSDRFFAERPEGSVSTLKIQRTQQEDSAVYLCASSLAKQGAHNEQFFGPGTRLTVL.

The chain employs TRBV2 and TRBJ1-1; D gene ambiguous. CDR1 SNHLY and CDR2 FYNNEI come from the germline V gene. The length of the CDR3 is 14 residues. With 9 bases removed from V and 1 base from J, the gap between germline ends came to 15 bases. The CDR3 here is CARLNWEGNTEAFF. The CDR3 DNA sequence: TGTGCCAGGTTGAACTGGGAGGGGAACACTGAAGCTTTCTTT.

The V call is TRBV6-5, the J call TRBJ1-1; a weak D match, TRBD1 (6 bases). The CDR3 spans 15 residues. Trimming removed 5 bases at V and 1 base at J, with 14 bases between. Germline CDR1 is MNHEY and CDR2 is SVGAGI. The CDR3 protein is CASSKQLGGNTEAFF. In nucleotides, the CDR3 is TGTGCCAGCAGTAAACAACTAGGGGGGAACACTGAAGCTTTCTTT.

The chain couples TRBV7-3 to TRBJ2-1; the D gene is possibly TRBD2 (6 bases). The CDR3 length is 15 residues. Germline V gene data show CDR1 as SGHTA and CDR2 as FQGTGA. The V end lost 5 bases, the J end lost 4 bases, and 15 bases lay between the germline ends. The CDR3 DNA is TGTGCCAGCAGCCTAAGCGGGCTCGGATACAATGAGCAGTTCTTC. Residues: CASSLSGLGYNEQFF.

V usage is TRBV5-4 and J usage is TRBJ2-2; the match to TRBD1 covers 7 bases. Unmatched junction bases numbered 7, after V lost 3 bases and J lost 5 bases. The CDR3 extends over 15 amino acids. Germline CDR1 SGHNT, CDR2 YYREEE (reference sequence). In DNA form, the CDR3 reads TGTGCCAGCAGCTACGACGGGACAGAGACCGGGGAGCTGTTTTTT. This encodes CASSYDGTETGELFF. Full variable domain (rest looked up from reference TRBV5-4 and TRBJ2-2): ETGVTQSPTHLIKTRGQQVTLRCSSQSGHNTVSWYQQALGQGPQFIFQYYREEENGRGNFPPRFSGLQFPNYSSELNVNALELDDSALYLCASSYDGTETGELFFGEGSRLTVL.

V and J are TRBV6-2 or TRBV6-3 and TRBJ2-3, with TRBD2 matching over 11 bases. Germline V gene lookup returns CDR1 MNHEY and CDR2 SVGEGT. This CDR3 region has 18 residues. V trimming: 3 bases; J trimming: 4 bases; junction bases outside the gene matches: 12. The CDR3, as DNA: TGTGCCAGCAGTTATCGGACTAGCGGGCCCAAGCGGTCAGATACGCAGTATTTT. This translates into CASSYRTSGPKRSDTQYF.

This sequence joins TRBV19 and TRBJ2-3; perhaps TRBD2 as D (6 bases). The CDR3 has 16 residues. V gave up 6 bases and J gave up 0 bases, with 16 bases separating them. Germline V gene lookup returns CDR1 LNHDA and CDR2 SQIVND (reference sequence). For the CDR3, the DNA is TGTGCCAGTAGCGGGGACTTTTCGCCGAGCACAGATACGCAGTATTTT. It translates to CASSGDFSPSTDTQYF.

The CDR3 bases are TGTGCCAGCAGCTTCGGACAGGAAAAACTGTTTTTT. Its translation: CASSFGQEKLFF. The chain employs TRBV25-1 and TRBJ1-4; possibly TRBD1 for D (6 bases). Trimming shortened V by 6 bases and J by 8 bases, and 10 bases separated the two germline ends. The CDR3 spans 12 residues. Germline V gene sequence: CDR1 MGHDK, CDR2 SYGVNS. Supplemented by reference TRBV25-1 and TRBJ1-4, the full variable domain reads EADIYQTPRYLVIGTGKKITLECSQTMGHDKMYWYQQDPGMELHLIHYSYGVNSTEKGDLSSESTVSRIRTEHFPLTLESARPSHTSQYLCASSFGQEKLFFGSGTQLSVL.

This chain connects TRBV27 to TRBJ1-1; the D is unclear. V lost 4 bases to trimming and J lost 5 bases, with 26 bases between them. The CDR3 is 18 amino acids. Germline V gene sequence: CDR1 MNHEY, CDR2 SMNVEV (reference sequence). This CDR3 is CASSSLFEYLGSGTEAFF. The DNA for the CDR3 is TGTGCCAGCAGTTCCTTATTTGAGTATCTGGGATCGGGAACTGAAGCTTTCTTT.

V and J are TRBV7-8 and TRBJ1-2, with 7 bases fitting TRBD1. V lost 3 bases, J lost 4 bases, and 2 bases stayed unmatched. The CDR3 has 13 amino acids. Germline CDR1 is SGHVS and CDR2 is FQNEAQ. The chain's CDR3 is CASSLTGTYGYTF. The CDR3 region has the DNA TGTGCCAGCAGCTTGACAGGGACCTATGGCTACACCTTC.

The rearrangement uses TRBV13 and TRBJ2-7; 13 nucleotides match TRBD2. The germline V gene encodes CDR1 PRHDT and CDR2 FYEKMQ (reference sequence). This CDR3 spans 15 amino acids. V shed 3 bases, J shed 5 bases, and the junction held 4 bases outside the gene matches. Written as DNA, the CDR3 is TGTGCCAGCAGCTTGAGGACTAGCGGGAGAAACGAGCAGTACTTC. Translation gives CASSLRTSGRNEQYF.

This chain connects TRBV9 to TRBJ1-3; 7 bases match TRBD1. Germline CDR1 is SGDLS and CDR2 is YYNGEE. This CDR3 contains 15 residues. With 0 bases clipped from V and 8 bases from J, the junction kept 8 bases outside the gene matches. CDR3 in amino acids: CASSVDYGRGYTIYF. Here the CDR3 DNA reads TGTGCCAGCAGCGTAGATTATGGCAGGGGGTACACCATATATTTT.

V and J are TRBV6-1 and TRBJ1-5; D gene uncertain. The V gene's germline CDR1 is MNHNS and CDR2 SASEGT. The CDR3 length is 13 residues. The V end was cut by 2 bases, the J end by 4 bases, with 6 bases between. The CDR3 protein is CASSETVNQPQHF. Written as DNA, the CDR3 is TGTGCCAGCAGTGAAACAGTTAATCAGCCCCAGCATTTT.

As DNA, the CDR3 is TGTGCCAGCAGCTTATATCCCCTCGGTAATCAGCCCCAGCATTTT. It codes for CASSLYPLGNQPQHF. The rearrangement joins TRBV7-2 to TRBJ1-5; D ambiguous. The CDR3 spans 15 residues. V was shortened by 2 bases and J by 4 bases, with 12 bases between the two germline ends. Per germline, CDR1 SGHTA and CDR2 FQGNSA.

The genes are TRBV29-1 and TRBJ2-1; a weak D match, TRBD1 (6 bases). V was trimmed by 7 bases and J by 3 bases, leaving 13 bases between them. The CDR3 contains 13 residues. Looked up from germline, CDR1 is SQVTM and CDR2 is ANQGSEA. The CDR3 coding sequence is TGCAGCGCGGGACAACCCGTCTACAATGAGCAGTTCTTC. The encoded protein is CSAGQPVYNEQFF.

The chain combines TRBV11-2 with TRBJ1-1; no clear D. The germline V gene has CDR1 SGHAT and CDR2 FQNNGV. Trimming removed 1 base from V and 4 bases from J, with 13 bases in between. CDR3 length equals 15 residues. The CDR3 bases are TGTGCCAGCAGCTTAGTAGGACTCCGTTCCACTGAAGCTTTCTTT. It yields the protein CASSLVGLRSTEAFF.

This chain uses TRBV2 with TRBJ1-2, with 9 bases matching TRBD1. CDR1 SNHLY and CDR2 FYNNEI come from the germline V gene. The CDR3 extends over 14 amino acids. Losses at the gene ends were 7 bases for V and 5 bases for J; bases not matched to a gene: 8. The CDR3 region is CASTLRGQGYGYTF. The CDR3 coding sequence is TGTGCCAGCACTCTCCGGGGACAGGGATATGGCTACACCTTC. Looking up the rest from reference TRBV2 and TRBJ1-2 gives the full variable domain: EPEVTQTPSHQVTQMGQEVILRCVPISNHLYFYWYRQILGQKVEFLVSFYNNEISEKSEIFDDQFSVERPDGSNFTLKIRSTKLEDSAMYFCASTLRGQGYGYTFGSGTRLTVV.

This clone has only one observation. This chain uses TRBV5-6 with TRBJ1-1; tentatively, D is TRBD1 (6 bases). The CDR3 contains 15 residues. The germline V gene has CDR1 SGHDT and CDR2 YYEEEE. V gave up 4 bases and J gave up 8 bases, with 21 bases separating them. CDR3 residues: CASSLPDSPGKEAFF. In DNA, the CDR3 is TGTGCCAGCAGCCTACCGGACAGCCCAGGCAAGGAAGCTTTCTTT.

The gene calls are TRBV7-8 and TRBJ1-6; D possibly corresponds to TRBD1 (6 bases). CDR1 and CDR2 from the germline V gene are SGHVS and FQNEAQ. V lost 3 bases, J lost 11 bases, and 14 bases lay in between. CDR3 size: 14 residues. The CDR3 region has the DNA TGTGCCAGCAGCTTCACAGGGCCGGGTGCACCCCTCCACTTT. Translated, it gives CASSFTGPGAPLHF.

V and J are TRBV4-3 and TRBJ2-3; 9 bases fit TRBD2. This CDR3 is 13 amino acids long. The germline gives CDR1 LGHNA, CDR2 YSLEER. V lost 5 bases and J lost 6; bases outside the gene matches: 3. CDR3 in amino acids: CASSLREGDTQYF. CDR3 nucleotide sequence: TGCGCCAGCAGCTTGCGGGAGGGGGATACGCAGTATTTT.

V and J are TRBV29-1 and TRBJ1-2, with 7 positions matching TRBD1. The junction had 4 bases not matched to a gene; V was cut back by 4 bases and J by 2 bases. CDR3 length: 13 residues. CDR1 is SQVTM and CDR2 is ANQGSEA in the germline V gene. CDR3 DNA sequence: TGCAGCGTTGTTAGGGACAGAAACTATGGCTACACCTTC. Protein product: CSVVRDRNYGYTF. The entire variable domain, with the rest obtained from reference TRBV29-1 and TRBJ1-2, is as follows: SAVISQKPSRDICQRGTSLTIQCQVDSQVTMMFWYRQQPGQSLTLIATANQGSEATYESGFVIDKFPISRPNLTFSTLTVSNMSPEDSSIYLCSVVRDRNYGYTFGSGTRLTVV.

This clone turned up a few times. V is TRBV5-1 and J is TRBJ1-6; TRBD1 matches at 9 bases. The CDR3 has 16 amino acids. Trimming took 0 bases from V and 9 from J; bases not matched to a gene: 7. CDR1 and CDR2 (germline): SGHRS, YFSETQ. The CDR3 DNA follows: TGCGCCAGCAGCTTGGGGACAGGGGCAATCGGTTCACCCCTCCACTTT. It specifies CASSLGTGAIGSPLHF.

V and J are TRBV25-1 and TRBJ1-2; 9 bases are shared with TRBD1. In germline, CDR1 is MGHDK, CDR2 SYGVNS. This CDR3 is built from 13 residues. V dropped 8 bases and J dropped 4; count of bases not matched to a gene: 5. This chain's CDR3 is CASLPDRGYGYTF. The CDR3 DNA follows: TGTGCCAGCTTACCGGACAGGGGCTATGGCTACACCTTC.